This TCR beta chain comes out of a study of identical twins. Study-level findings and limits: The more abundant beta clonotypes in cord blood had fewer insertions, and memory repertoires did not show this.

This clonotype was picked up a small number of times. What it binds is not known. TCRdb independently ran MiXCR on the 5' RACE reads; one entry per CDR3 protein. Of 1.5 million or so distinct CDR3 sequences in the sample, less than 35% were seen once. The germline V and J ends were trimmed by 3 bases and 2 bases, with 11 bases remaining between them. The CDR3 covers 14 residues. The germline gives CDR1 KGHSH, CDR2 LQKENI. Specimen: cord blood. The receptor was derived from a newborn girl in good health. This rearrangement joins TRBV18 to TRBJ2-7, with D perhaps TRBD1 (6 bases). CDR3 sequence reads: CASSPGQFAYEQYF. In nucleotides, the CDR3 is TGTGCCAGCTCACCGGGACAATTTGCCTACGAGCAGTACTTC.